The source of this T cell receptor beta chain is a study of T cell repertoires in cytomegalovirus infection. The wider study: In public TCR beta signatures, there were indications of both CMV infection and matching HLA type. General study results and limits: The response measured ex vivo was dominated by TCR beta clonotypes (HLA-C-restricted and CMV-specific). Summed frequency of shared TCR beta families picked out CMV carriers who also had the relevant HLA.

Turning to this clonotype: What it recognizes is unknown.

TCRdb ran MiXCR on the reads and lists one entry per CDR3 protein. The sample lists roughly 230,000 distinct CDR3 sequences, roughly 20% occurring once. This TCR was recovered from a human donor in good health (CMV status not recorded). Some clones in this sample may be carry-over from other donors' samples. The sample consisted of CD8+ T cells from PBMCs.

In DNA form, the CDR3 reads TGTGCCAGCAGCCCCACAGGGGGAGGCGAAAAACAGTATTTT. Translated, it gives CASSPTGGGEKQYF. The rearrangement links TRBV7-4 to TRBJ1-4, with 8 positions matching TRBD1. The closer fit of TRBJ2-3 to the DNA end suggests the J call may be wrong. The length of the CDR3 is 14 residues. Germline loops: CDR1 SGHVT, CDR2 SQSDAQ.